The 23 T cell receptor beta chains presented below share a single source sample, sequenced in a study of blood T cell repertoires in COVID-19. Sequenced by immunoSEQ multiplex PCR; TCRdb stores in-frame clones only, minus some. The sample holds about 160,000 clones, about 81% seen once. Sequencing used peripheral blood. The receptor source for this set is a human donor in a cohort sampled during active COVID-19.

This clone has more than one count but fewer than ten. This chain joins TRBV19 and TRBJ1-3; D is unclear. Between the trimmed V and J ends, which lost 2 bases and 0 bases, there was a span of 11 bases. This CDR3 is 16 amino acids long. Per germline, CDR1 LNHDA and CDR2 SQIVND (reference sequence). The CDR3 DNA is TGTGCCAGTAGTATAATCGCGGCCAGCTCTGGAAACACCATATATTTT. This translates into CASSIIAASSGNTIYF.

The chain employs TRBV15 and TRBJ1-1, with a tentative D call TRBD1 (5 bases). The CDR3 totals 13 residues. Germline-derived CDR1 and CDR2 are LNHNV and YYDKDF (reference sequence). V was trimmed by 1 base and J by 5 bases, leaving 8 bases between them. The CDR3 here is CATSRAGRTEAFF. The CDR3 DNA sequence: TGTGCCACCAGCAGAGCAGGGAGGACTGAAGCTTTCTTT.

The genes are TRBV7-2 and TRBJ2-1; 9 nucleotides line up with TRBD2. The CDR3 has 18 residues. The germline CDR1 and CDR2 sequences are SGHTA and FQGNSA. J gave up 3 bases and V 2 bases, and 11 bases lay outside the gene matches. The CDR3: CASSLSGPAGGLYNEQFF. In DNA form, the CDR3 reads TGTGCCAGCAGCTTAAGTGGTCCAGCGGGAGGTCTCTACAATGAGCAGTTCTTC.

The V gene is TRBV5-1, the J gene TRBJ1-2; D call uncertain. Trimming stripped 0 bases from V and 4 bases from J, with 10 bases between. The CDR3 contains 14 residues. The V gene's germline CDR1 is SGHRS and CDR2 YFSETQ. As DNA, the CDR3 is TGCGCCAGCAGCTTGGAGCGGGTTGGCTATGGCTACACCTTC. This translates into CASSLERVGYGYTF.

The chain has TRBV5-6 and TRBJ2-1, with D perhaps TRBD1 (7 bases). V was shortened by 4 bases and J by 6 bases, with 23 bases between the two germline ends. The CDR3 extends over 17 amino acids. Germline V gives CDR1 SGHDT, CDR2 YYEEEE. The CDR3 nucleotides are TGTGCCAGCAGCGCCTCCCCAGGGGGGAGGATCGGCAATGAGCAGTTCTTC. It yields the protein CASSASPGGRIGNEQFF. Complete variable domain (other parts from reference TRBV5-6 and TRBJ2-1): DAGVTQSPTHLIKTRGQQVTLRCSPKSGHDTVSWYQQALGQGPQFIFQYYEEEERQRGNFPDRFSGHQFPNYSSELNVNALLLGDSALYLCASSASPGGRIGNEQFFGPGTRLTVL.

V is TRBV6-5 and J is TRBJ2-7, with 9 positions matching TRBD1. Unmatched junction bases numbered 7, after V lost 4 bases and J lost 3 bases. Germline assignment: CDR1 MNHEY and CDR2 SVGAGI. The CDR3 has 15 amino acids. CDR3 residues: CASSSGDREVYEQYF. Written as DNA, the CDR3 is TGTGCCAGCAGTTCTGGGGACAGGGAAGTCTACGAGCAGTACTTC.

CDR3 loop: CAWIHPGASGRRTGELFF. As DNA, the CDR3 is TGTGCCTGGATCCACCCTGGGGCTAGCGGGAGACGTACCGGGGAGCTGTTTTTT. The chain recombines TRBV30 with TRBJ2-2; 10 nucleotides align to TRBD2. J lost 5 bases, V lost 4 bases, and 16 bases had no gene match. This CDR3 is 18 amino acids long. CDR1 and CDR2 from the germline V gene are GTSNPN and SVGIG (reference sequence).

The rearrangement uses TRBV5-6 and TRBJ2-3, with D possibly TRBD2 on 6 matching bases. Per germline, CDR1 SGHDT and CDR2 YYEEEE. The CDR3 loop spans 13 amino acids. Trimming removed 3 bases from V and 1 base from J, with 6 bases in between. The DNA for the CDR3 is TGTGCCAGCAGCTCGGGGGGCACAGATACGCAGTATTTT. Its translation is CASSSGGTDTQYF.

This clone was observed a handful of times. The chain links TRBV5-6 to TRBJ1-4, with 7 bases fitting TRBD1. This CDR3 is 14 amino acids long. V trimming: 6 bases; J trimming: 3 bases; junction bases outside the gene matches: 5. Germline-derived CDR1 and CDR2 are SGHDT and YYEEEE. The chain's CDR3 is CASKQGWSNEKLFF. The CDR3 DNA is TGTGCCAGCAAACAGGGGTGGTCTAATGAAAAACTGTTTTTT.

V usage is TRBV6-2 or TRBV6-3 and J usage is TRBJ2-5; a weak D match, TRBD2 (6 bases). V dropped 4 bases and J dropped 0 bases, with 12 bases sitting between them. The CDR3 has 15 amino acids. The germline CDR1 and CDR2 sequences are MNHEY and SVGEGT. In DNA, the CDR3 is TGTGCCAGCAGTTCGTTAAGGGAGGACCAAGAGACCCAGTACTTC. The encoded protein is CASSSLREDQETQYF.

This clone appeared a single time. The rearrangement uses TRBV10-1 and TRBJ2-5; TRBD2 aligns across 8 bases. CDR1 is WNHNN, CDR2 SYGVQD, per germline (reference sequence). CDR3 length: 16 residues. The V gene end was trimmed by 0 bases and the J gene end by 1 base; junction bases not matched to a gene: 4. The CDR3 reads CASSESKTSAQETQYF. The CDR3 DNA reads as TGCGCCAGCAGTGAGTCTAAGACTAGCGCCCAAGAGACCCAGTACTTC.

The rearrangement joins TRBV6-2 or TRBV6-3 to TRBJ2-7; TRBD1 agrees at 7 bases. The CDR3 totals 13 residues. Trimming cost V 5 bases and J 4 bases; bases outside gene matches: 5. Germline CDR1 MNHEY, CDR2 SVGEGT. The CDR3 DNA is TGTGCCAGCAGTGCGACAGGGCCTTACGAGCAGTACTTC. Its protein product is CASSATGPYEQYF.

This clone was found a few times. DNA of the CDR3: TGTGCCACCAGCAGAGATCTCGACAGTAACACTGAGCAGTTCTTC. As protein: CATSRDLDSNTEQFF. The chain recombines TRBV15 with TRBJ2-1; weak D call: TRBD1 (5 bases). The V end was cut by 0 bases, the J end by 9 bases, with 15 bases between. The V gene's germline CDR1 is LNHNV and CDR2 YYDKDF (reference sequence). CDR3 length: 15 residues.

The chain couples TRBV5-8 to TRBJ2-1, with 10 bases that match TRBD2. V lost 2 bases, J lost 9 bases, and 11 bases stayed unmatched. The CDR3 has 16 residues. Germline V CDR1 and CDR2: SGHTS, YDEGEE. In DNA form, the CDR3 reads TGTGCCAGCAGCTTCACGGGGACTAGCGCTCGCAGTGAGCAGTTCTTC. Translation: CASSFTGTSARSEQFF.

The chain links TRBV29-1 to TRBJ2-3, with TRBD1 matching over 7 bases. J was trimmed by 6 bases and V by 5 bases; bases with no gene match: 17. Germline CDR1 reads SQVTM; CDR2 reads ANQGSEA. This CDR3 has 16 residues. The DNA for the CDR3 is TGCAGCGTTCCCCGGGCAGTAGGGGGCCGTGTCGATACGCAGTATTTT. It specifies CSVPRAVGGRVDTQYF.

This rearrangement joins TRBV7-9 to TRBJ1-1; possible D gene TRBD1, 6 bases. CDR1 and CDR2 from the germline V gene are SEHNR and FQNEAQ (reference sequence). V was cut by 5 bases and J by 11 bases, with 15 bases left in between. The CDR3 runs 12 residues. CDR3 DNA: TGTGCCAGCAGCGCCATTCCAGGGGTGGCTTTCTTT. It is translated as CASSAIPGVAFF.

This CDR3 reads CSVDWTALNTEAFF. DNA for the CDR3: TGCAGCGTTGATTGGACAGCTTTAAACACTGAAGCTTTCTTT. This chain joins TRBV29-1 and TRBJ1-1; D is possibly TRBD1 (6 bases). V was trimmed by 3 bases and J by 2 bases, leaving 13 bases between them. This CDR3 is 14 amino acids long. Germline-derived CDR1 and CDR2 are SQVTM and ANQGSEA.

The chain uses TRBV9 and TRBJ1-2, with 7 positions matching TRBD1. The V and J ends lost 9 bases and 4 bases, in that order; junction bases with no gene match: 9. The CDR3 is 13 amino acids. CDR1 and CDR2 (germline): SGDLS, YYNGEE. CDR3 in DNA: TGTGCCACCCGACAGGGTAGAACCTATGGCTACACCTTC. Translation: CATRQGRTYGYTF.

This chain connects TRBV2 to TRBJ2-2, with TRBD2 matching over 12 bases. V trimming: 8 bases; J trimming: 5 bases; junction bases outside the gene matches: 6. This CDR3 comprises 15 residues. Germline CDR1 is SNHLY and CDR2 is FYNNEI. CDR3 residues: CASSPSGRGTGELFF. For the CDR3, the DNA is TGTGCCAGCTCCCCTAGCGGGAGGGGAACCGGGGAGCTGTTTTTT.

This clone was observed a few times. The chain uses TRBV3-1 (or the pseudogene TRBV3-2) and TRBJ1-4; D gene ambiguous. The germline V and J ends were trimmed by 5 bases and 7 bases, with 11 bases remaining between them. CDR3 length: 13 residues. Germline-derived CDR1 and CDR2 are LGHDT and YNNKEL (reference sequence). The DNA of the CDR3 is TGTGCCAGCAGCACCCTAGGCGGTGAAAAACTGTTTTTT. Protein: CASSTLGGEKLFF.

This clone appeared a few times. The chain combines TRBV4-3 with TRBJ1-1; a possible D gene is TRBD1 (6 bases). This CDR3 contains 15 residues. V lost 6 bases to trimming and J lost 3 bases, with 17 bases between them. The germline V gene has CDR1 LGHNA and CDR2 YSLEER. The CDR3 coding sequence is TGCGCCAGCAGTCTTCACAGGGAATCGTACACTGAAGCTTTCTTT. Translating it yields CASSLHRESYTEAFF.

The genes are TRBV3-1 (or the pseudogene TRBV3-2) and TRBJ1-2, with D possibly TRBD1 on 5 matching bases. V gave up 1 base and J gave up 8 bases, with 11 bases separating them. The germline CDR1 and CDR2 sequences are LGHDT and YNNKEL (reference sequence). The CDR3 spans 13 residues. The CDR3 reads CASSQAGLGGYTF. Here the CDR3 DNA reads TGTGCCAGCAGCCAAGCAGGGCTCGGCGGCTACACCTTC.

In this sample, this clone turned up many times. Here the CDR3 DNA reads TGTGCCTGGAGTGTAGGGACTAGCGGGTCCTACGAGCAGTACTTC. Its translation: CAWSVGTSGSYEQYF. J is TRBJ2-7 and V is TRBV30; 12 nucleotides agree with TRBD2. Germline V gene lookup returns CDR1 GTSNPN and CDR2 SVGIG (reference sequence). J was trimmed by 1 base and V by 0 bases; bases with no gene match: 1. The CDR3 consists of 15 residues.